Listed below are T cell receptor beta chains from one sample, sequenced in a study of molecular identifiers for immune sequencing clone quantification. From the PCR reads, TCRdb called clonotypes with MiXCR, one entry per CDR3 protein. The sample comprises 35,000 or so distinct CDR3 sequences, 15% to 20% of which are singletons, and under 1.3% rests with the top ten. Sequences were obtained from naive CD8+ T cells from blood, with Jurkat cell RNA spiked in. The receptor set was obtained from a human donor in good health. Some libraries in this study had Jurkat cell RNA spiked in. Each CDR3 is given with its conserved first and last residue. The D gene is left open where the match is weak. Size tells how often a clone was seen (once, few, many) or the class of an expanded clone, and some rows leave it out.

clone_size: .; d_call: .; j_call: TRBJ1-1; v_call: TRBV27; cdr3_aa: CASTPLVGAEAFF; cdr3_nt: TGTGCCAGCACCCCGCTGGTGGGGGCTGAAGCTTTCTTT
clone_size: few; d_call: .; j_call: TRBJ2-3; v_call: TRBV4-2; cdr3_aa: CASSQEGGTSTDTQYF; cdr3_nt: TGTGCCAGCAGCCAAGAGGGCGGGACAAGCACAGATACGCAGTATTTT
clone_size: few; d_call: TRBD2; j_call: TRBJ2-1; v_call: TRBV29-1; cdr3_aa: CSVESGSSYNEQFF; cdr3_nt: TGCAGCGTTGAAAGCGGGAGCTCCTACAATGAGCAGTTCTTC
clone_size: many; d_call: .; j_call: TRBJ2-7; v_call: TRBV2; cdr3_aa: CASSPGLTYEQYF; cdr3_nt: TGTGCCAGCAGTCCGGGACTCACATACGAGCAGTACTTC
clone_size: many; d_call: TRBD1; j_call: TRBJ1-5; v_call: TRBV12-3/TRBV12-4; cdr3_aa: CASSLSAGGYQPQHF; cdr3_nt: TGTGCCAGCAGTTTGTCGGCAGGGGGGTATCAGCCCCAGCATTTT
clone_size: .; d_call: .; j_call: TRBJ2-1; v_call: TRBV7-2; cdr3_aa: CTSSSTVSYNEQFF; cdr3_nt: TGTACCAGCAGCTCAACGGTGTCTTACAATGAGCAGTTCTTC
clone_size: .; d_call: TRBD2; j_call: TRBJ2-1; v_call: TRBV2; cdr3_aa: CASRKGLAGGFEQFF; cdr3_nt: TGTGCCAGCAGAAAGGGACTAGCGGGGGGCTTTGAGCAGTTCTTC
clone_size: many; d_call: TRBD1; j_call: TRBJ2-7; v_call: TRBV4-3; cdr3_aa: CASSQDRTGVLREQYF; cdr3_nt: TGCGCCAGCAGCCAAGACAGGACAGGGGTATTACGGGAGCAGTACTTC
clone_size: many; d_call: .; j_call: TRBJ2-1; v_call: TRBV5-1; cdr3_aa: CASSLPAGANEQFF; cdr3_nt: TGCGCCAGCAGCTTGCCGGCAGGGGCTAATGAGCAGTTCTTC
clone_size: .; d_call: .; j_call: TRBJ1-6; v_call: TRBV7-4; cdr3_aa: CASSFRRGGSYNSPLPF; cdr3_nt: TGTGCCAGCAGCTTTAGGAGGGGTGGTTCCTATAATTCACCCCTCCCCTTT
clone_size: many; d_call: TRBD1; j_call: TRBJ2-3; v_call: TRBV10-3; cdr3_aa: CAISEPSTGQASTDTQYF; cdr3_nt: TGTGCCATCAGTGAGCCGTCAACCGGACAGGCGAGCACAGATACGCAGTATTTT
clone_size: few; d_call: TRBD2; j_call: TRBJ2-3; v_call: TRBV20-1; cdr3_aa: CSVGTSGTDTQYF; cdr3_nt: TGCAGTGTAGGGACTAGCGGCACAGATACGCAGTATTTT